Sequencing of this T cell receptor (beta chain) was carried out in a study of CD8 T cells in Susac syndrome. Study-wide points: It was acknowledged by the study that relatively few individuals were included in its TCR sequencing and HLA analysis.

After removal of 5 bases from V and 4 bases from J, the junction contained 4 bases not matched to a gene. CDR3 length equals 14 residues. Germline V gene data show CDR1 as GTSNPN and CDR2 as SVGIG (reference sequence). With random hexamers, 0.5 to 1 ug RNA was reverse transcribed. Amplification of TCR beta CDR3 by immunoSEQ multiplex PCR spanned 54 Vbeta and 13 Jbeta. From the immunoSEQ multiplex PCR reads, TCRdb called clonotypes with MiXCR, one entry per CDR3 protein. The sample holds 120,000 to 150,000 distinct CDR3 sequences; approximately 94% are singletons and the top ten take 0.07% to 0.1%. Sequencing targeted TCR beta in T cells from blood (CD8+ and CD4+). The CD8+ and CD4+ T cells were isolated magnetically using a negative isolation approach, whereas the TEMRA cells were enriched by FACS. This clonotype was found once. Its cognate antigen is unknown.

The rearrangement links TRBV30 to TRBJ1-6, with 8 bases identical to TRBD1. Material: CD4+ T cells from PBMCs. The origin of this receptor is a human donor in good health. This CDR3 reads CAWGQGAYNSPLHF. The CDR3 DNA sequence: TGTGCCTGGGGACAGGGAGCTTATAATTCACCCCTCCACTTT.